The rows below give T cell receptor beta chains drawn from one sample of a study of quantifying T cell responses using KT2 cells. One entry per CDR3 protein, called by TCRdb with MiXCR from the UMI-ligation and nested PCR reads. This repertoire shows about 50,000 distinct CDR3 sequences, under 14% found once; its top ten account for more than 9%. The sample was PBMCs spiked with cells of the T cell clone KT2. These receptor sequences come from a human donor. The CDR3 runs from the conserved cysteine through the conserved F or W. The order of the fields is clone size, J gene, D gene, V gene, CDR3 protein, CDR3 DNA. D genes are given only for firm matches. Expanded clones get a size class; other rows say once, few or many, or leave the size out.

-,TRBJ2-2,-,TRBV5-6,CASSLVQHLGVTGELFF,TGTGCCAGCAGCTTGGTACAACACCTGGGAGTCACCGGGGAGCTGTTTTTT
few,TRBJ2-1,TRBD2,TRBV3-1,CASSQGTSGDEQFF,TGTGCCAGCAGCCAGGGGACTAGCGGCGATGAGCAGTTCTTC
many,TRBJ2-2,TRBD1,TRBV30,CAWRTGGADTGELFF,TGTGCCTGGAGAACAGGGGGCGCGGACACCGGGGAGCTGTTTTTT
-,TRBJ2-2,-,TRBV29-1,CSVEQQTNTGELFF,TGCAGCGTTGAACAGCAGACCAACACCGGGGAGCTGTTTTTT
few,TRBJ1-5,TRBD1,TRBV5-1,CASRSDRGVPRNQPQHF,TGCGCCAGCAGATCGGACAGGGGAGTGCCTCGCAATCAGCCCCAGCATTTT
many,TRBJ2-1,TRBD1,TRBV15,CATSREPGQGVDEQFF,TGTGCCACCAGCAGAGAACCGGGACAGGGGGTCGATGAGCAGTTCTTC
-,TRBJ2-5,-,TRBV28,CASRPGTSGWTQYF,TGTGCCAGCCGCCCTGGGACTTCCGGGTGGACCCAGTACTTC
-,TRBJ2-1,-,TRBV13,CASSLGGHPNEQFF,TGTGCCAGCAGCTTAGGAGGGCATCCCAATGAGCAGTTCTTC
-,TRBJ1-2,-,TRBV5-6,CASSSNDYGYTF,TGTGCCAGCAGCTCAAACGACTATGGCTACACCTTC
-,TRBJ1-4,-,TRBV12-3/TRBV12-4,CASKLWGGEKLFF,TGTGCCAGCAAGTTATGGGGCGGTGAAAAACTGTTTTTT
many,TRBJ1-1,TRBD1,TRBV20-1,CSASLRGQGHTEAFF,TGCAGTGCTAGTCTAAGGGGACAGGGACACACTGAAGCTTTCTTT
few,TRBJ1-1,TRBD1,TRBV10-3,CAISLPGQGLDEAFF,TGTGCCATCAGCCTACCGGGACAGGGGCTTGATGAAGCTTTCTTT
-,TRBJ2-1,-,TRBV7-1,CASSSPPEQFF,TGTGCCAGCAGCTCACCTCCTGAGCAGTTCTTC
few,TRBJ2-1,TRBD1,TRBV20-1,CSAHPGTGINEQFF,TGCAGTGCTCACCCCGGGACAGGGATCAATGAGCAGTTCTTC
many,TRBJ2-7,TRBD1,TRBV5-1,CASSVTGGGYEQYF,TGCGCCAGCAGCGTGACAGGGGGCGGGTACGAGCAGTACTTC
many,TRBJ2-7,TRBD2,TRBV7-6,CASSLNPSGESSYEQYF,TGTGCCAGCAGCTTAAACCCTAGCGGGGAGTCGAGCTACGAGCAGTACTTC
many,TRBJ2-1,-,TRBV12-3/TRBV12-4,CASSLYMSEQFF,TGTGCCAGCAGTTTGTATATGAGTGAGCAGTTCTTC
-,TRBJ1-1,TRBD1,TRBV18,CASSPGQGETEAFF,TGTGCCAGCTCACCGGGACAGGGAGAAACTGAAGCTTTCTTT
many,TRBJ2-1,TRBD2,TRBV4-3,CASSQIVGLAEGFYNEQFF,TGCGCCAGCAGCCAAATTGTGGGACTAGCGGAGGGCTTCTACAATGAGCAGTTCTTC
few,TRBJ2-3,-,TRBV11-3,CASKKRNTDTQYF,TGTGCCAGCAAAAAGCGGAATACAGATACGCAGTATTTT
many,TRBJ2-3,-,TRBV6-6,CASSLAALTDTQYF,TGTGCCAGCAGTTTAGCGGCCCTCACAGATACGCAGTATTTT
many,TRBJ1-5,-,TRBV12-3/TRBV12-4,CASSQNLISGQPQHF,TGTGCCAGCAGCCAAAACCTAATCAGCGGTCAGCCCCAGCATTTT
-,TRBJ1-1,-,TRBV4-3,CASSRSETLNTEAFF,TGCGCCAGCAGCCGGTCCGAAACATTGAACACTGAAGCTTTCTTT
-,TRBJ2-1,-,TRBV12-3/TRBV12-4,CASSLVTSGYNEQFF,TGTGCCAGCAGTTTAGTTACCAGCGGGTACAATGAGCAGTTCTTC
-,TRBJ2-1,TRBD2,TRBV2,CASIERGGACGEQFF,TGTGCCAGCATCGAACGCGGGGGGGCCTGTGGTGAGCAGTTCTTC
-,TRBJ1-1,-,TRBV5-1,CASSLRQMNTEAFF,TGCGCCAGCAGCTTGAGACAGATGAACACTGAAGCTTTCTTT
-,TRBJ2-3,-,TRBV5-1,CASSFGRSKDTQYF,TGCGCCAGCAGCTTCGGCAGGTCCAAAGATACGCAGTATTTT
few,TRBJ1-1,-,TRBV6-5,CASSYSPGNTEAFF,TGTGCCAGCAGTTACTCCCCAGGTAACACTGAAGCTTTCTTT
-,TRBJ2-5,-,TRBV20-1,CSARVVGQTQYF,TGCAGTGCTAGAGTCGTGGGGCAGACCCAGTACTTC
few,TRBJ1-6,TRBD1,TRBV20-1,CSARDSSAGGVNSPLHF,TGCAGTGCTAGAGATTCGAGCGCAGGGGGCGTTAATTCACCCCTCCACTTT
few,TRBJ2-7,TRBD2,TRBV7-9,CASSPGTSGRSEQYF,TGTGCCAGCAGCCCCGGGACTAGCGGGAGGAGCGAGCAGTACTTC
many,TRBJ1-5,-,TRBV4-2,CASSQGGVNQPQHF,TGTGCCAGCAGCCAAGGAGGGGTAAATCAGCCCCAGCATTTT
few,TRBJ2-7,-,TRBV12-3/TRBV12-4,CASSSVLYSYEQYF,TGTGCCAGCAGTTCGGTACTATATTCCTACGAGCAGTACTTC
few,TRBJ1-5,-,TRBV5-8,CASSYRAQPQHF,TGTGCCAGCAGCTACCGGGCGCAGCCCCAGCATTTT
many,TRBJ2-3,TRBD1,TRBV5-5,CASRKTGDTDTQYF,TGTGCCAGCAGGAAGACAGGGGACACAGATACGCAGTATTTT
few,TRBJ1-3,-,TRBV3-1,CASSHTPQVSGNTIYF,TGTGCCAGCAGCCACACTCCCCAAGTGTCTGGAAACACCATATATTTT
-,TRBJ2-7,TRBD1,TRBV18,CASFTGQGHEQYF,TGTGCCAGCTTCACGGGACAGGGCCACGAGCAGTACTTC
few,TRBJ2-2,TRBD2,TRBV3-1,CASSQGTSPTGELFF,TGTGCCAGCAGCCAAGGGACTAGTCCCACCGGGGAGCTGTTTTTT
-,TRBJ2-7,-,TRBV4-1,CASSQRNSGGEQYF,TGCGCCAGCAGCCAAAGGAACTCTGGGGGGGAGCAGTACTTC
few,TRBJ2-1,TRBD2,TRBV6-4,CASSKRESLEQFF,TGTGCCAGCAGTAAGCGGGAGTCCCTTGAGCAGTTCTTC
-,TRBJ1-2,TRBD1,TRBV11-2,CASSKDRGDGYTF,TGTGCCAGCAGCAAGGACAGGGGGGATGGCTACACCTTC
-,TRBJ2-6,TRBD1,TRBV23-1,CASSQPRQGTSSGANVLTF,TGCGCCAGCAGTCAACCCAGACAGGGGACCAGCTCTGGGGCCAACGTCCTGACTTTC
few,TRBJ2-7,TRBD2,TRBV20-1,CSARDPSGRVYEQYF,TGCAGTGCTAGAGATCCGAGCGGGAGAGTGTACGAGCAGTACTTC
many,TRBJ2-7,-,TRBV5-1,CASSLLTGNEQYF,TGCGCCAGCAGCCTCCTAACAGGGAACGAGCAGTACTTC
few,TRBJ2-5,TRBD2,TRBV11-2,CASSGRTSGGQETQYF,TGTGCCAGCAGCGGACGGACTAGCGGGGGTCAAGAGACCCAGTACTTC